This TCR beta chain was sequenced during a study of tumor-infiltrating lymphocytes in primary liver carcinoma. This clonotype has ten or more counts. CDR3 length: 12 amino acids. Trimming left V 5 bases short and J 2 bases short, with 4 bases between. Starting material for RNA and DNA co-extraction consisted of about 20-30 mg of unsorted bulk tissue. Patients underwent surgical resection for primary liver carcinoma. Production of TCR beta cDNA used roughly 480 ng total RNA together with a constant-region primer. Sequencing libraries for TCR beta derived from three nested multiplex PCR rounds that used slightly modified ARM-PCR. TRBV1-TRBV30 forward and Cbeta reverse primers drove the first two approximately 10-cycle rounds. MiXCR was run by TCRdb on the multiplex PCR reads, yielding one entry per CDR3 protein. The table shows about 100,000 distinct CDR3 sequences, with approximately 70% occurring only once.

This receptor was obtained from an older woman with primary liver carcinoma and hepatitis B virus infection. This chain connects TRBV12-3 or TRBV12-4 to TRBJ1-3; D call uncertain. Sequencing was performed on liver tumor tissue from sampling region 2. Subset meaning: tumor region T2, inferior pole. DNA of the CDR3: TGTGCCAGCAGTACTACTGGAAACACCATATATTTT. This codes for CASSTTGNTIYF.